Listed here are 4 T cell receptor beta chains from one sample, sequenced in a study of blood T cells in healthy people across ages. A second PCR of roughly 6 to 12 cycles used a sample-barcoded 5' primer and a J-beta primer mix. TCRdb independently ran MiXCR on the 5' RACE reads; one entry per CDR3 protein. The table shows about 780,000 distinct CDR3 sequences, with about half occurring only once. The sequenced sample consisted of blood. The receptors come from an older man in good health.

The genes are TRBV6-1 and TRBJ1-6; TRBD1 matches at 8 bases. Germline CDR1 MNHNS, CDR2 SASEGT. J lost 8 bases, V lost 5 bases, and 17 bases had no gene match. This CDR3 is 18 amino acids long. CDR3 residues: CASSPWTGMDPGHSPLHF. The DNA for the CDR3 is TGTGCCAGCAGTCCCTGGACAGGGATGGACCCCGGCCATTCACCCCTCCACTTT.

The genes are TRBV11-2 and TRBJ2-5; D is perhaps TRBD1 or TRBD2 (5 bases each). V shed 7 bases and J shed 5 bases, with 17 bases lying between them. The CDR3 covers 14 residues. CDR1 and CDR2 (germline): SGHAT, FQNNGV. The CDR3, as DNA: TGTGCCAGCACCCTGACAGCCTGGGGGGAGACCCAGTACTTC. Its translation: CASTLTAWGETQYF.

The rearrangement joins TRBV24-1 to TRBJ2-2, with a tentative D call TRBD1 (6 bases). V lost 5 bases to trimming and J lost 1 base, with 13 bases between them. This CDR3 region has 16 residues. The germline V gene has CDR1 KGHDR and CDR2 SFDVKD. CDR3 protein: CATSGPGQVNTGELFF. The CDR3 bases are TGTGCCACCAGTGGCCCGGGACAAGTGAACACCGGGGAGCTGTTTTTT.

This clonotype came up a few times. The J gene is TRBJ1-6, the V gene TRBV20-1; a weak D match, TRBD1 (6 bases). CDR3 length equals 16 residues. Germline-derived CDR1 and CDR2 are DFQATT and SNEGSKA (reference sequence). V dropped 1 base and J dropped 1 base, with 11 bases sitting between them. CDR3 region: CSARAGGGSYNSPLHF. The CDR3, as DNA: TGCAGTGCTAGAGCTGGGGGCGGGTCCTATAATTCACCCCTCCACTTT.